These 27 T cell receptor beta chains originate from one sample sequenced in a study of CD8+ T cells in alopecia areata. Treatment described: oral pan-JAK inhibitor, 5-10 mg twice daily. RNA extraction was followed by reverse transcription into cDNA, which acted as the sequencing template. Only in-frame clones appear in the TCRdb table, and some are missing; sequencing was by immunoSEQ multiplex PCR. The data hold roughly 200,000 clones, with 30% to 40% observed a single time. Sequenced here: CD4+ T cells sorted from blood, sampled around week 30, from a patient treated with tofacitinib. Receptors were obtained from a human donor with alopecia areata.

The rearrangement uses TRBV10-3 and TRBJ2-3, with 13 bases identical to TRBD2. The V gene end was trimmed by 6 bases and the J gene end by 3 bases; junction bases not matched to a gene: 6. Per germline, CDR1 ENHRY and CDR2 SYGVKD. The CDR3 extends over 16 amino acids. The CDR3 region is CAISPGLAGSTDTQYF. The CDR3 DNA is TGTGCCATCAGCCCGGGACTAGCGGGGTCAACAGATACGCAGTATTTT.

V is TRBV27 and J is TRBJ1-2; a possible D gene is TRBD1 (6 bases). Trimming took off 5 bases at V and 7 bases at J, with 17 bases between the two ends. This CDR3 is built from 14 residues. Germline V CDR1 and CDR2: MNHEY, SMNVEV (reference sequence). For the CDR3, the DNA is TGTGCCAGCAGTCCTACAGGGCGCCCAATTGGCTACACCTTC. This codes for CASSPTGRPIGYTF.

A remark on this clone: The sample carries other DNA sequences with the same CDR3. V is TRBV27 and J is TRBJ1-2, with 8 bases aligning to TRBD1. The CDR3 has 13 amino acids. Germline trimming cut 6 bases from V and 6 bases from J; bases unmatched to any gene: 6. CDR1 and CDR2 (germline): MNHEY, SMNVEV (reference sequence). In DNA form, the CDR3 reads TGTGCCAGCAGACGAGACAGGGGCGATGGCTACACCTTC. Its protein is CASRRDRGDGYTF.

This chain joins TRBV4-1 and TRBJ2-7; D not resolved. The V and J ends lost 0 bases and 5 bases respectively, with 11 bases between them. The CDR3 has 14 amino acids. Germline-derived CDR1 and CDR2 are MGHRA and YSYEKL. This chain's CDR3 is CASSQDSLRHEQYF. CDR3 bases: TGCGCCAGCAGCCAAGACTCATTAAGGCACGAGCAGTACTTC.

This clone was picked up a small number of times. The chain has TRBV7-9 and TRBJ2-3; TRBD2 agrees at 11 bases. J was trimmed by 6 bases and V by 5 bases; bases with no gene match: 10. CDR3 size: 16 residues. Germline V gene lookup returns CDR1 SEHNR and CDR2 FQNEAQ (reference sequence). CDR3 region: CASSPGLAVTGDTQYF. The CDR3 DNA sequence: TGTGCCAGCAGCCCGGGACTAGCGGTCACAGGGGATACGCAGTATTTT.

This chain uses TRBV7-9 with TRBJ1-6; D call uncertain. In germline, CDR1 is SEHNR, CDR2 FQNEAQ (reference sequence). The CDR3 is 12 amino acids. The V gene lost 5 bases and the J gene lost 13 bases, with 12 bases spanning the gap. The CDR3 protein is CASSPDPVPLHF. The CDR3, as DNA: TGTGCCAGCAGCCCAGACCCGGTCCCCCTCCACTTT.

A remark on this clone: Other DNA sequences in the same sample also yield this CDR3. The chain joins TRBV2 to TRBJ1-5; tentatively, D is TRBD1 (6 bases). Trimming shortened V by 6 bases and J by 0 bases, and 12 bases separated the two germline ends. The CDR3 loop spans 15 amino acids. Germline V CDR1 and CDR2: SNHLY, FYNNEI. CDR3 coding DNA: TGTGCCAGCAGGGGGACACTGAATAGCAATCAGCCCCAGCATTTT. This codes for CASRGTLNSNQPQHF.

This clone was recorded a few times. The same CDR3 is also encoded by other DNA sequences in this sample. The V call is TRBV5-1, the J call TRBJ2-3, with D unresolved. The CDR3 totals 12 residues. The germline V and J ends were trimmed by 0 bases and 6 bases, with 5 bases remaining between them. Germline loops: CDR1 SGHRS, CDR2 YFSETQ. CDR3 amino acids: CASSLAEDTQYF. DNA for the CDR3: TGCGCCAGCAGCTTGGCAGAGGATACGCAGTATTTT.

The rearrangement joins TRBV5-1 to TRBJ2-5; 7 bases are a match to TRBD1. The CDR3 covers 15 residues. The V segment lost 6 bases and the J segment 4 bases; nucleotides outside the gene matches: 12. Germline lookup yields CDR1 SGHRS and CDR2 YFSETQ. The CDR3 reads CASNLIRDSRETQYF. CDR3 bases: TGCGCCAGCAACCTAATCCGGGACAGTCGAGAGACCCAGTACTTC.

This rearrangement joins TRBV5-1 to TRBJ1-1, with D maybe TRBD1 (5 bases). The CDR3 consists of 17 residues. V was clipped by 0 bases and J by 0 bases, with 15 bases between them. The V gene's germline CDR1 is SGHRS and CDR2 YFSETQ. CDR3 sequence reads: CASSLGRSRQMNTEAFF. The CDR3 bases are TGCGCCAGCAGCTTGGGTCGGTCCAGACAGATGAACACTGAAGCTTTCTTT.

The rearrangement links TRBV30 to TRBJ1-1; 7 nucleotides agree with TRBD1. The length of the CDR3 is 13 residues. After removal of 0 bases from V and 11 bases from J, the junction contained 9 bases not matched to a gene. The V gene's germline CDR1 is GTSNPN and CDR2 SVGIG (reference sequence). The CDR3 reads CAWSVSEGARAFF. As DNA, the CDR3 is TGTGCCTGGAGTGTAAGCGAGGGGGCAAGGGCTTTCTTT.

The chain employs TRBV7-2 and TRBJ2-1; tentative D call: TRBD2 (6 bases). This CDR3 contains 16 residues. Germline CDR1 and CDR2: SGHTA and FQGNSA. Trimming took off 5 bases at V and 0 bases at J, with 14 bases between the two ends. In DNA, the CDR3 is TGTGCCAGCAGCACCCAAACGGGACTCTCCTACAATGAGCAGTTCTTC. Translated: CASSTQTGLSYNEQFF. Combining the CDR3 with reference TRBV7-2 and TRBJ2-1 gives the whole variable domain GAGVSQSPSNKVTEKGKDVELRCDPISGHTALYWYRQSLGQGLEFLIYFQGNSAPDKSGLPSDRFSAERTGGSVSTLTIQRTQQEDSAVYLCASSTQTGLSYNEQFFGPGTRLTVL.

The chain has TRBV30 and TRBJ1-2; no clear D. V was trimmed by 1 base and J by 2 bases, leaving 5 bases between them. Germline V CDR1 and CDR2: GTSNPN, SVGIG (reference sequence). This CDR3 is built from 12 residues. The CDR3 coding sequence is TGTGCCTGGAGTGATACGAACTATGGCTACACCTTC. Its protein is CAWSDTNYGYTF.

Concerning this clone itself: A junction boundary mismatches the germline segment, possibly from a read error. V usage is TRBV27 and J usage is TRBJ1-1, with D unclear. This CDR3 is built from 16 residues. The germline V gene encodes CDR1 MNHEY and CDR2 SMNVEV (reference sequence). The chain's CDR3 is CASSLSGGFEYTEAFF. The CDR3 DNA sequence: TGTGCCAGCAGTCTATCGGGCGGGTTTGAGTACACTGAAGCTTTCTTT.

The chain has TRBV29-1 and TRBJ2-6; D uncertain. V was pared by 6 bases and J by 0 bases, with 6 bases between. Germline lookup yields CDR1 SQVTM and CDR2 ANQGSEA. There are 13 residues in the CDR3. For the CDR3, the DNA is TGCAGCGTCAGGAACTCTGGGGCCAACGTCCTGACTTTC. It is translated as CSVRNSGANVLTF.

This chain links TRBV29-1 with TRBJ2-2; 7 bases line up with TRBD1. V trimming: 7 bases; J trimming: 5 bases; junction bases outside the gene matches: 7. CDR1 and CDR2 (germline): SQVTM, ANQGSEA. The CDR3 runs to 13 residues. CDR3 loop: CSAPRQGTGELFF. For the CDR3, the DNA is TGCAGCGCCCCGAGACAGGGTACCGGGGAGCTGTTTTTT.

In this sample, this clone turned up many times. The V gene is TRBV9, the J gene TRBJ2-1; 13 bases are shared with TRBD2. J lost 1 base, V lost 3 bases, and 10 bases had no gene match. Germline V lookup: CDR1 SGDLS, CDR2 YYNGEE. The CDR3 extends over 19 amino acids. The CDR3 here is CASSDPGTSGERSYNEQFF. The DNA of the CDR3 is TGTGCCAGCAGCGATCCCGGGACTAGCGGGGAACGTTCCTACAATGAGCAGTTCTTC.

This clone was counted a few times. The chain employs TRBV30 and TRBJ2-3; D call uncertain. The CDR3 contains 12 residues. The V end was cut by 8 bases, the J end by 2 bases, with 11 bases between. The V gene's germline CDR1 is GTSNPN and CDR2 SVGIG (reference sequence). The CDR3 protein is CAGRSNTDTQYF. DNA of the CDR3: TGTGCCGGACGTTCAAACACAGATACGCAGTATTTT.

The sample holds a few counts of this clone. The chain has TRBV30 and TRBJ2-3, with TRBD2 identical over 9 bases. J was trimmed by 6 bases and V by 5 bases; bases with no gene match: 12. Looked up from germline, CDR1 is GTSNPN and CDR2 is SVGIG (reference sequence). CDR3 length: 15 residues. CDR3 region: CAWGPGSGSSDTQYF. CDR3 nucleotides: TGTGCCTGGGGGCCGGGTAGCGGGAGTTCTGATACGCAGTATTTT.

Many counts were recorded for this clone. V is TRBV4-2 and J is TRBJ2-1; D might be TRBD1 or TRBD2, each matching 6 bases. Trimming took off 4 bases at V and 7 bases at J, with 17 bases between the two ends. Germline CDR1 and CDR2: LGHNA and YNFKEQ. CDR3 length: 15 amino acids. The CDR3 reads CASSPAGTQGNEQFF. The DNA of the CDR3 is TGTGCCAGCAGCCCGGCTGGGACTCAGGGGAATGAGCAGTTCTTC.

This clone turned up a few times. The chain links TRBV25-1 to TRBJ1-2; no definite D call. CDR1 and CDR2 from the germline V gene are MGHDK and SYGVNS. The CDR3 spans 11 residues. V was cut by 4 bases and J by 4 bases, with 4 bases left in between. CDR3 amino acids: CASSVAYGYTF. The CDR3 DNA reads as TGTGCCAGCAGTGTAGCCTATGGCTACACCTTC.

The rearrangement joins TRBV27 to TRBJ2-5; 12 bases align to TRBD2. CDR3 size: 16 residues. The junction had 7 bases not matched to a gene; V was cut back by 3 bases and J by 5 bases. CDR1 MNHEY and CDR2 SMNVEV come from the germline V gene (reference sequence). CDR3 in DNA: TGTGCCAGCAGTTTGTCTAGCGGGAGGGCCGGGGAGACCCAGTACTTC. This codes for CASSLSSGRAGETQYF.

The chain uses TRBV5-4 and TRBJ2-3; D might be TRBD1 or TRBD2, each matching 5 bases. Germline assignment: CDR1 SGHNT and CDR2 YYREEE (reference sequence). Trimming removed 7 bases at V and 2 bases at J, with 20 bases between. This CDR3 is 16 amino acids long. In nucleotides, the CDR3 is TGTGCCAGCTCCCGGGGCGGTAGGGAGTCCACAGATACGCAGTATTTT. Its translation is CASSRGGRESTDTQYF. Full variable domain (remainder filled in from reference TRBV5-4 and TRBJ2-3): ETGVTQSPTHLIKTRGQQVTLRCSSQSGHNTVSWYQQALGQGPQFIFQYYREEENGRGNFPPRFSGLQFPNYSSELNVNALELDDSALYLCASSRGGRESTDTQYFGPGTRLTVL.

This clone was seen at least ten times. DNA for the CDR3: TGCGCCAGCAGTCAATTGCACAGGTTTACGCAGTATTTT. Translating gives CASSQLHRFTQYF. This chain uses TRBV23-1 with TRBJ2-3, with TRBD1 as a possible D gene (5 bases). TRBV23-1 is assigned to the ORF class and has an uncertain function. The CDR3 runs to 13 residues. V shed 1 base and J shed 8 bases, with 10 bases lying between them.

This clone turned up a few times. The chain uses TRBV4-2 and TRBJ2-1; 16 nucleotides match TRBD2. This CDR3 has 15 amino acids. The V gene end was trimmed by 4 bases and the J gene end by 8 bases; junction bases not matched to a gene: 2. Germline assignment: CDR1 LGHNA and CDR2 YNFKEQ. The CDR3 loop reads CASSLGLAGGDEQFF. CDR3 in DNA: TGTGCCAGCAGCCTGGGACTAGCGGGAGGGGATGAGCAGTTCTTC.

The rearrangement links TRBV19 to TRBJ2-7, with D unclear. V was pared by 0 bases and J by 2 bases, with 11 bases between. In germline, CDR1 is LNHDA, CDR2 SQIVND (reference sequence). The CDR3 consists of 15 residues. The CDR3 sequence is CASSIETSITYEQYF. Written as DNA, the CDR3 is TGTGCCAGTAGTATAGAGACATCTATTACCTACGAGCAGTACTTC. Using reference TRBV19 and TRBJ2-7 for the parts outside the CDR3, the full variable domain is DGGITQSPKYLFRKEGQNVTLSCEQNLNHDAMYWYRQDPGQGLRLIYYSQIVNDFQKGDIAEGYSVSREKKESFPLTVTSAQKNPTAFYLCASSIETSITYEQYFGPGTRLTVT.

The chain joins TRBV30 to TRBJ2-4; D may be TRBD2 (6 bases). The CDR3 runs to 15 residues. CDR1 GTSNPN and CDR2 SVGIG come from the germline V gene (reference sequence). V was clipped by 1 base and J by 0 bases, with 10 bases between them. The CDR3 spells CAWSAPGLAKNIQYF. In nucleotides, the CDR3 is TGTGCCTGGAGTGCCCCGGGACTAGCCAAAAACATTCAGTACTTC.